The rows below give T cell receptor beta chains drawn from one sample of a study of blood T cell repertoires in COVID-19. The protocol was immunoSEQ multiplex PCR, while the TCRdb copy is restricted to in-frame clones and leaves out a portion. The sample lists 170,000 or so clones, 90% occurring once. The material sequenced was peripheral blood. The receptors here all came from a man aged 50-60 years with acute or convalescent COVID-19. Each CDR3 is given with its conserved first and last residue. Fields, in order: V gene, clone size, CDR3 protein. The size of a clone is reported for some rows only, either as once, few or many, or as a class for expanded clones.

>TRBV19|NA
CASASSYNEQFF
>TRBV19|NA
CASNRLAGATDTQYF
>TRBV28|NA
CASTPPGSGVTEAFF
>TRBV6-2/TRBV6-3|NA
CASSIRQGSYTF
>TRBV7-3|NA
CASSLRGPPGGGDNEQFF
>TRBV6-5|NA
CASSGSGHYEQYF
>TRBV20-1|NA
CSASGQGADLNQPQHF
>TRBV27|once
CASSLFRGQPQHF
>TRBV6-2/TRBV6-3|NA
CASSYGGSGNQPQHF
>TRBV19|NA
CASSIDGGLRETQYF
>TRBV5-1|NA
CASSLRGIASTDTQYF
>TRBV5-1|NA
CASSLSGRDTGELFF
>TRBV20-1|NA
CSASKATSGVLDTQYF
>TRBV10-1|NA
CASRVQGNNEKLFF
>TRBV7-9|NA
CASSLDGPYEQYF
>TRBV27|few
CASRDRATGAYEQYF
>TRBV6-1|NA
CASTIAGGPGEQFF
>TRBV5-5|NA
CASSLTDGGSYEQYF
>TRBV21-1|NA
CASSVGTGGHSNQPQHF
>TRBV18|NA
CASSWGRDSSTDTQYF
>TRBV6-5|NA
CASSYSRTGRNSPLHF
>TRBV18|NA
CASSQTSEDETQYF
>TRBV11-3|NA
CASSWDRVGEKLFF
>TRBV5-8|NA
CASSRWRNSYNEQFF
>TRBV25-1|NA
CASSEYGGHNSPLHF
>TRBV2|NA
CASRGDTGNTEAFF
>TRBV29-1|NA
CSVYPGQSQETQYF
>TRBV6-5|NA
CASSYLDWDTQYF
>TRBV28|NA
CASSLFQGTYEQYF
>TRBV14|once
CASSRTGGSNTIYF
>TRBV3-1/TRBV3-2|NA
CASSQDLVGTQYF
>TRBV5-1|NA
CASSLVAQVQETQYF
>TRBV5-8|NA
CASSLAGTRGNEQFF